This T cell receptor beta chain was sequenced for a study of blood T cell repertoires in COVID-19 (dated by TCRdb to about 2020). The study in broad terms: Samples covering the acute and convalescent phases of COVID-19 were provided by collaborators in the United States, Italy and Spain. Samples were obtained from the ongoing ImmuneRACE study (first 160 participants) and from some 1,200 subjects provided by 6 global collaborators. The material from the prospective study consisted of cDNA or gDNA derived from T cells, B-cell-depleted T cells, or PBMCs. The dataset comprised deeply sampled blood TCRbeta repertoires from subjects exposed to, actively infected with, or recovered from COVID-19. The repertoires were released in a freely available public database meant as a resource for research on the immune response to SARS-CoV-2. A de-identified subject ID, COVID-19 status, age in years and sex were almost always included in the sample metadata. Where HLA class I and class II types were available, the types were taken from metadata supplied by the sample provider, not from assay-based typing.

TCRbeta CDR3 regions were amplified from genomic DNA using the immunoSEQ Assay, a bias-controlled multiplex PCR. The study's own analysis went as follows. Nucleated cell counts per sample were estimated from amplification of reference gene primers within the assay. Sequence reads were collapsed and filtered to measure the absolute abundance of every unique TCRbeta CDR3 rearrangement. Productive Simpson clonality was computed per sample as the square root of Simpson's diversity index over productive rearrangements. TCRdb mirrors the immuneACCESS table, restricted to in-frame sequences. Some clones are absent from its copies; in checked studies, under half trace to an unresolved V gene, and the reason for the others is unknown. The D gene and trimming were derived from the DNA, and the V and J assignments and clone size from that table. For this sample there are about 250,000 clones; around 86% appear just once. Of the sample, roughly 1.6% falls within the top ten clones.

Worth noting for this clone: Its antigen has not been determined. Base-call qualities are not available, and no considerably larger clone is one nucleotide away.

Participants in the prospective study were enrolled through a virtual design, were aged roughly 18 to 90 years, and lived in approximately 24 United States geographic areas. Cohort assignment in the prospective study relied on participant-reported clinical history from a screening survey and a study questionnaire. For ImmuneRACE Cohort 3, a participant was defined as recovered based on two consecutive negative NP/OP PCR tests, clearance by a healthcare professional, or resolution of symptoms. Mobile phlebotomists in the prospective study collected whole blood, serum and a nasopharyngeal or oropharyngeal swab from every participant. Additional blood draws and questionnaires over an approximately 2-month period could optionally be provided by prospective study participants. Prospective study blood samples were shipped either frozen or at room temperature before DNA extraction. Here is what the overall study found, with its caveats: How much clinical and demographic metadata was included differed by source and by participant, and the metadata was provided uncurated.

The CDR3 measures 18 amino acids from cysteine to phenylalanine. CDR3 DNA is the only sequence kept; it has 54 bases, read in frame from the first base. In the germline V gene, CDR1 corresponds to MDHEN and CDR2 to SYDVKM. Trimming removed 5 bases from V and 3 bases from J; the gene matches leave 8 bases unexplained. The rearrangement joined TRBV28 to TRBJ2-3; 16 central nucleotides agree with TRBD2. Sequencing was carried out using PBMCs or T cells enriched from blood (not recorded which). This sequence originates from a woman aged 50 to 60 who had recovered from COVID-19. The CDR3 region has the sequence CASSVMGLAGGPTDTQYF. The nucleotide sequence reads as follows: TGTGCCAGCAGTGTGATGGGACTAGCGGGAGGGCCAACAGATACGCAGTATTTT.